This note documents a single T cell receptor (beta chain) sequence. It has no known antigen specificity. Base-call qualities are not available, and no considerably larger clone is one nucleotide away. The sample belongs to a study of T cell changes during pregnancy in multiple sclerosis (dated by TCRdb to about 2019). Regarding the research as a whole: The study examined how the T cell repertoire changed over the course of pregnancy in women with multiple sclerosis.

Trimming takes 4 bases off V and 1 base off J; junction bases not matched to a gene: 7. CDR1 and CDR2 are drawn from the germline V gene: SGHRS, YFSETQ. From its cysteine to its phenylalanine, the CDR3 spans 18 amino acids. Of all the DNA, just the CDR3 is kept, 54 bases in frame from base 1. Library generation was performed with the immunoSEQ multiplex PCR assay. TCRdb obtained this table from immuneACCESS and retained in-frame rearrangements with V and J assigned. These tables miss some clones; where compared with another copy, unresolved V genes account for less than half of the shortfall, and the remainder is unexplained. This sample has about 100,000 clones in its table, and about nine tenths of those were observed once. The ten largest clonotypes hold 0.7% to 0.9% of the sample.

This sequence was found in a female donor in good health, enrolled as a control in a pregnancy study. The V gene is TRBV5-1 and the J gene is TRBJ2-3; TRBD2 fits 15 bases in the junction. Sequenced material: peripheral blood, taken in the second trimester of pregnancy. The base sequence is TGCGCCAGCAGCCCCGGTAGGACTAGCGGGGGGGGCACAGATACGCAGTATTTT. This gives the protein CASSPGRTSGGGTDTQYF.